One TCR beta chain is described in this entry. No antigen is known for it. These data are taken from a study of T cell responses to AZD1222 COVID-19 vaccine. Profiled with immunoSEQ multiplex PCR; TCRdb holds only in-frame clones, not every one. The sample lists more than 70,000 clones; approximately 84% were seen once. Study-wide points: Donors were chiefly white British, with a greater number of females, and clonal diversity was perhaps underestimated. As reported, nearly half of all spike-specific TCRs target variant regions that are unmutated.

The CDR3 sequence is 13 residues long. V gave up 3 bases and J gave up 6 bases, with 11 bases separating them. Source: peripheral blood, taken on day 0 of AZD1222 vaccination. The chain recombines TRBV12-3 or TRBV12-4 with TRBJ1-1; D uncertain. The TCR was taken from an adult in good health. CDR3 sequence: CASSFAREAEAFF. The CDR3 coding sequence is TGTGCCAGCAGTTTCGCGCGGGAGGCTGAAGCTTTCTTT.